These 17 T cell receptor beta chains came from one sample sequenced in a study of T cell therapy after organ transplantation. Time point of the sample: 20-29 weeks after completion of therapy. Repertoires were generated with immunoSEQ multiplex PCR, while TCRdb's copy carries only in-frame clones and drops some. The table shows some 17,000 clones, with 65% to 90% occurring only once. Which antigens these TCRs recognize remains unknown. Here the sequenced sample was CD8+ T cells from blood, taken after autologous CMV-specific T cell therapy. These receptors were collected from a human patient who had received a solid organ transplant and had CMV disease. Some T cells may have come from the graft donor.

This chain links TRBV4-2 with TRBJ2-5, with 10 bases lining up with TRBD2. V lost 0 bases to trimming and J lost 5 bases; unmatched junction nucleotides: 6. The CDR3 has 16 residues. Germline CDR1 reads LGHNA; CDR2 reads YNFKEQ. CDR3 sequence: CASSQEFSGGAETQYF. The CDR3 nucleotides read TGTGCCAGCAGCCAAGAATTCAGCGGGGGGGCCGAGACCCAGTACTTC.

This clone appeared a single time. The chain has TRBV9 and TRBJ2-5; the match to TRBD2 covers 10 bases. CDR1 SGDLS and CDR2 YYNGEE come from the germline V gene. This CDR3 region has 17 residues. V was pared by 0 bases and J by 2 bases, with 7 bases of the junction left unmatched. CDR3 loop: CASSVAGGLADQETQYF. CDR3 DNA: TGTGCCAGCAGCGTAGCTGGCGGACTAGCGGATCAAGAGACCCAGTACTTC.

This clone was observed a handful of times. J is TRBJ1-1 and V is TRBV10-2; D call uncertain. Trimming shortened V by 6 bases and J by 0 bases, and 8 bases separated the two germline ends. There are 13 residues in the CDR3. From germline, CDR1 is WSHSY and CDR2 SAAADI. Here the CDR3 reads CASRFAVNTEAFF. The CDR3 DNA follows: TGCGCCAGCAGGTTTGCTGTGAACACTGAAGCTTTCTTT.

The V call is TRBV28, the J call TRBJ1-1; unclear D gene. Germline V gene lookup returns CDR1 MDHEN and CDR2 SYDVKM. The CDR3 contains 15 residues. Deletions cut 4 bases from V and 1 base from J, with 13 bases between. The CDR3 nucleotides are TGTGCCAGCAGTTCGCCGAGAGAGCAGAACACTGAAGCTTTCTTT. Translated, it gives CASSSPREQNTEAFF.

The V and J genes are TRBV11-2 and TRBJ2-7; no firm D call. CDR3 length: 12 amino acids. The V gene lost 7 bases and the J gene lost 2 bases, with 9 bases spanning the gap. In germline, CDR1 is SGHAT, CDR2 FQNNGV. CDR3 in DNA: TGTGCCAGCACCCTCCCGCCCTACGAGCAGTACTTC. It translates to CASTLPPYEQYF.

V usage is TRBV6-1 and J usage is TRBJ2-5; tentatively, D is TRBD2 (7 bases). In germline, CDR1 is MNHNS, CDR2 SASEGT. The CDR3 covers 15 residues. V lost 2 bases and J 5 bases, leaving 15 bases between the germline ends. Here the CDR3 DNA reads TGTGCCAGCAGTGAATTTAGGGCGGGGGCTGAGACCCAGTACTTC. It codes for CASSEFRAGAETQYF.

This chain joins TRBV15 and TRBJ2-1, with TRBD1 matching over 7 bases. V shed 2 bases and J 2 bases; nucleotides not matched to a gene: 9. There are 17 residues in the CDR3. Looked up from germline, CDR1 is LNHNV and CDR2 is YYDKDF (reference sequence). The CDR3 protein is CATSRIGTEATYNEQFF. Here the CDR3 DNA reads TGTGCCACCAGCAGAATAGGGACAGAGGCAACCTACAATGAGCAGTTCTTC.

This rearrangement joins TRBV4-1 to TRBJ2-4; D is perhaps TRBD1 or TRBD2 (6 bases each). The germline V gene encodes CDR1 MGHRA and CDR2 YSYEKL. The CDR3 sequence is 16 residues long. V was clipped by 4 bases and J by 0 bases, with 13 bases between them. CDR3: CASSRAEGVAKNIQYF. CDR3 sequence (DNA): TGCGCCAGCAGCCGAGCGGAGGGGGTAGCCAAAAACATTCAGTACTTC.

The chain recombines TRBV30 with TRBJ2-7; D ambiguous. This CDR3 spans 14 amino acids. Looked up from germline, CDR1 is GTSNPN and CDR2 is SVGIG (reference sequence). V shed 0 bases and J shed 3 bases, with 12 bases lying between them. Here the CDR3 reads CAWSVRRLFYEQYF. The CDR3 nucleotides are TGTGCCTGGAGTGTACGCAGGCTATTCTACGAGCAGTACTTC.

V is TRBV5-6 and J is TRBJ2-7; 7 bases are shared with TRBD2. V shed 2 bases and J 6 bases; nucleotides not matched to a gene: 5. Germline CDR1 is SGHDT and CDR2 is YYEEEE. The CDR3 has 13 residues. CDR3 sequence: CASSFQRDPEQYF. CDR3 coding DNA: TGTGCCAGCAGCTTCCAGCGGGATCCCGAGCAGTACTTC.

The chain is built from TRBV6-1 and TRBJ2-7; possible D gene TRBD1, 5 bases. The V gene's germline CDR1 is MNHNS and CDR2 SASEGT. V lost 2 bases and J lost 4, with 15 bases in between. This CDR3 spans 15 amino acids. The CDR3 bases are TGTGCCAGCAGTGAATGGGGCGGACCCCGATACGAGCAGTACTTC. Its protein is CASSEWGGPRYEQYF.

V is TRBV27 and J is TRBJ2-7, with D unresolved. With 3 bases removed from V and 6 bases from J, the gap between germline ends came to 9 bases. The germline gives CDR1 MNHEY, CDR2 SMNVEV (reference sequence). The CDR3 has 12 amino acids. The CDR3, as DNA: TGTGCCAGCAGTTTTAGATGGGGCGAGCAGTACTTC. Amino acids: CASSFRWGEQYF.

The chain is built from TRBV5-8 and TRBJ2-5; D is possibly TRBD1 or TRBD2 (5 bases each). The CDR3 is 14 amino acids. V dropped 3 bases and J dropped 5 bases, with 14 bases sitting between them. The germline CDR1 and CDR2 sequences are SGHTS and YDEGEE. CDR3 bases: TGTGCCAGCAGCTGGGGACGGCTAGGGGAGACCCAGTACTTC. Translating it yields CASSWGRLGETQYF.

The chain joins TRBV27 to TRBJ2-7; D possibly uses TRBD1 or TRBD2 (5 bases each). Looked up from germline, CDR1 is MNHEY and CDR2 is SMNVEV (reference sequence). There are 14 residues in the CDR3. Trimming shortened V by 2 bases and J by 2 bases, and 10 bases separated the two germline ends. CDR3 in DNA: TGTGCCAGCAGTTTAAGGGACGCAGCCTACGAGCAGTACTTC. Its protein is CASSLRDAAYEQYF.

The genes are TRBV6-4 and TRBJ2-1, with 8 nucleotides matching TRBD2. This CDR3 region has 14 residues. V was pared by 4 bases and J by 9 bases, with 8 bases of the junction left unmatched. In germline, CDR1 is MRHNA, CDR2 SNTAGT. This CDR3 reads CASSALAGSSEQFF. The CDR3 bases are TGTGCCAGCAGTGCCTTAGCGGGATCCAGTGAGCAGTTCTTC.

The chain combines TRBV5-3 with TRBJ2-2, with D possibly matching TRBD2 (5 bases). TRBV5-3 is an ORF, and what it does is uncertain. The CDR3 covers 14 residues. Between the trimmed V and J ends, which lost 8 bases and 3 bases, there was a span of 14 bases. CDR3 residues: CASNRGGYTGELFF. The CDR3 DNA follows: TGTGCCAGCAACCGAGGAGGTTACACCGGGGAGCTGTTTTTT.

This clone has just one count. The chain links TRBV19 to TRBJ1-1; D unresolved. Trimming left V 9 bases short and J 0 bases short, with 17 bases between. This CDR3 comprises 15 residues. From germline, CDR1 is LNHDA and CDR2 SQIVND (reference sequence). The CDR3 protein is CASFSARHVNTEAFF. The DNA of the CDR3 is TGTGCCAGCTTCTCCGCCAGGCACGTGAACACTGAAGCTTTCTTT.